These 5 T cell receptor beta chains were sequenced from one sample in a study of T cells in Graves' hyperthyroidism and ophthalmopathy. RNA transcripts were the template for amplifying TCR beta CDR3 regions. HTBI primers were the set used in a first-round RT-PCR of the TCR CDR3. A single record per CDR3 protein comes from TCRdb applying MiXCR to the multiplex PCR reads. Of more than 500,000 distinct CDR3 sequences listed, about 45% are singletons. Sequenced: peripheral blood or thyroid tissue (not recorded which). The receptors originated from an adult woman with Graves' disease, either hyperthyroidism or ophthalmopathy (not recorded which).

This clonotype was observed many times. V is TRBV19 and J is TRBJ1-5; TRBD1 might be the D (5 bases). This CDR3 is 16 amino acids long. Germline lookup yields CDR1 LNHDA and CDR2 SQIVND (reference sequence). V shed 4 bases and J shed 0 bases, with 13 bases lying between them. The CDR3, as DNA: TGTGCCAGTAGTAGTATCAGTGGGGCTAGCAATCAGCCCCAGCATTTT. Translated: CASSSISGASNQPQHF.

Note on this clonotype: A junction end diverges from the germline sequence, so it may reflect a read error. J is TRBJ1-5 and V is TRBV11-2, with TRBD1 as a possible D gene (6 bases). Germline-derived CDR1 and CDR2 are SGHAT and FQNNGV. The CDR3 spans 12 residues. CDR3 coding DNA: TGCGCCAGCAGCCAGGGGCTACAGCCCCAGCATTTT. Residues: CASSQGLQPQHF.

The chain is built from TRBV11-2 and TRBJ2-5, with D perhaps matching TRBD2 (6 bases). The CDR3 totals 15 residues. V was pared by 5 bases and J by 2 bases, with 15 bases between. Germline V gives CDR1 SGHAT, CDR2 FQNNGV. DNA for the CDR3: TGTGCCAGCAGCCCTGAAGGCGGGGCACAAGAGACCCAGTACTTC. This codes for CASSPEGGAQETQYF.

This CDR3 reads CASSQDLTGLAFF. The CDR3 nucleotides are TGCGCCAGCAGCCAAGACTTGACAGGCTTAGCTTTCTTT. The chain couples TRBV4-1 to TRBJ1-1, with TRBD1 as a possible D gene (6 bases). V was shortened by 0 bases and J by 10 bases, with 12 bases between the two germline ends. The CDR3 has 13 amino acids. Germline assignment: CDR1 MGHRA and CDR2 YSYEKL.

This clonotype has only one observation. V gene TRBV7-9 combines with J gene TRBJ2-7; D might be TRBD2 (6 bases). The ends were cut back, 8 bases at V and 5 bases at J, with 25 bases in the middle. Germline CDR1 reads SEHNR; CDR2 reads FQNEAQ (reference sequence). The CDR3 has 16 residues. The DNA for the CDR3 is TGTGCCAGCTCACCATGGGGCGGGACCCAGGCTAACGAGCAGTACTTC. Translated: CASSPWGGTQANEQYF. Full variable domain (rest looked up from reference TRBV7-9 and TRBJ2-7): DTGVSQNPRHKITKRGQNVTFRCDPISEHNRLYWYRQTLGQGPEFLTYFQNEAQLEKSRLLSDRFSAERPKGSFSTLEIQRTEQGDSAMYLCASSPWGGTQANEQYFGPGTRLTVT.